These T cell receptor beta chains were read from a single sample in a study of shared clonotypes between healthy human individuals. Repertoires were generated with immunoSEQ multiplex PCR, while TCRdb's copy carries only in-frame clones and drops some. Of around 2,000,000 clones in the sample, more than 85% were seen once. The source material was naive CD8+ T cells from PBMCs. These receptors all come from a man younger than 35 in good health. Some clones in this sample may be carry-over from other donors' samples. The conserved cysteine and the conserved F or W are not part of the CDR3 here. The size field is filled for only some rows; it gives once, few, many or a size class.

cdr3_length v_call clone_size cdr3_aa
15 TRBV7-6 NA ASSEGPGATNTGELF
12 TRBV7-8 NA ASSLAYALDGYT
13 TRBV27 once ASSLSGGANYGYT
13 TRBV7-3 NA ASSPTSASYNEQF
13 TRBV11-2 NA ASSRPGRGFHEQY
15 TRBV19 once ASSMSFGRLSEEKLF
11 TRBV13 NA ASSSRGDYGYT
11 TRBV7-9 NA ASSLVSTYEQY
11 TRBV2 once ASRISLRDTIY
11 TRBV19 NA ASTLGPYNEQF
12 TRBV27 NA ASSLARGLRKAF
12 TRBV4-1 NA ASSRKGLAVEQY
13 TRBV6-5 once ASSYKARVNTEAF
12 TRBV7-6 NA ASSLGLAFNEQF
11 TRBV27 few ASSPPRGYEQY
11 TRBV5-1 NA ASSPEGGNEQF
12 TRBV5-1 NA ASSFQGPNTEAF
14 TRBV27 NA ASSLLPGQGSYEQY
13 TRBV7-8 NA ASSLGAGAGNTIY
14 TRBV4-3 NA ASSQEPGYPNQPQH
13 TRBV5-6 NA ASSRGAVYSYEQY
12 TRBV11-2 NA ASSLVYREAGYT
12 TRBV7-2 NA ASSAGGPKYIQY
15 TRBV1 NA TSSQDRQGGGQETQY
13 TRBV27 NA ASSLYSGSSYEQY
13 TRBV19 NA ASSMGTPFTDTQY
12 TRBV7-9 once ASREQGSGNTIY
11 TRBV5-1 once ASSQGDYYEQY
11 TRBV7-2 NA ASSLLGYNEQF
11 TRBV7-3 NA ASSSTRQGEQY
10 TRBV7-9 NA ASSLDYQPQH
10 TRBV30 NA AWTPGGNTIY
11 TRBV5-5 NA ASSSPLNHEQY
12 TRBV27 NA ASSSYGSHYEQY
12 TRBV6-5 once ASSFRGRGYEQY
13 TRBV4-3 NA ASSGPSGSGDTQY
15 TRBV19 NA ASSLGGPILLDYGYT
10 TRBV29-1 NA SVRAPSSGLF
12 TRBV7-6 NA ASSPPGQLYEQY
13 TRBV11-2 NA ASSLEVWGFDEQF
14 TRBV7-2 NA ASSLGTAHKNTEAF
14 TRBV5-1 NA ASSLAQGGPYNEQF
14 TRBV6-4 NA ASSERTSGSTDTQY
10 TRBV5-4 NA ALSSTMGGYT
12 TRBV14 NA ASSQWMRDNEQF